This T cell receptor beta chain derives from a study of blood T cell repertoires in COVID-19. Across the whole study: Acute-phase and convalescent COVID-19 samples originated in the United States, Italy and Spain. From T cells, B-cell-depleted T cells, or PBMCs came the material, which was cDNA or gDNA.

Unmatched junction bases numbered 6, after V lost 0 bases and J lost 10 bases. The CDR3 loop spans 15 amino acids. CDR1 and CDR2 from the germline V gene are SGHRS and YFSETQ. The authors' processing: Using reference gene primer amplification, nucleated cell counts were estimated. Assay: immunoSEQ multiplex PCR; the TCRdb copy retains only in-frame clones and omits some. Clonal size and the V and J genes are those of that table, whereas D and trimming came from the DNA. The data contain about 59,000 clones, about 76% of them singletons. The TCR originated in a woman over 75 with active or convalescent COVID-19. The sample consisted of peripheral blood. This rearrangement joins TRBV5-1 to TRBJ1-6, with TRBD1 matching 8 bases. The CDR3 region is CASSLEGQARSPLHF. The CDR3 nucleotides are TGCGCCAGCAGCTTGGAGGGACAGGCTCGCTCACCCCTCCACTTT.